The 5 T cell receptor beta chains given below trace back to one sample, sequenced in a study of CXCR3-negative and CXCR3-positive naive CD8 T cells. Points from the study as a whole: More hydrophobic TRB CDR3s occurred in CXCR3-positive than in CXCR3-negative naive cells.

Which antigens these TCRs recognize remains unknown. In preparing the TRB cDNA libraries, 5' RACE with UMI labels was used. No DNA is given; TCRdb re-called the 5' RACE reads and lists each CDR3 protein once. The table counts some 140,000 distinct CDR3 sequences; 0.49% lies in the top ten. The sequencing input was naive CXCR3+ CD8+ T cells from blood. The sample's subset: CD45RO-CCR7+CD27+CD95- naive CD8+ T cells expressing CXCR3 (TNR3+). These receptors came from a human donor in good health. Some clones in this sample may be carry-over from other donors' samples.

The rearrangement joins TRBV19 to TRBJ1-1. This CDR3 is built from 13 residues. The germline gives CDR1 LNHDA, CDR2 SQIVND (reference sequence). CDR3 sequence: CASSRGRSTEAFF.

The gene calls are TRBV12-3 or TRBV12-4 and TRBJ2-7. The CDR3 spans 13 residues. The CDR3 loop reads CASSPTNSYEQYF.

V gene TRBV7-7 combines with J gene TRBJ2-1; TCRdb designates TRBD1, a call that cannot be tested without DNA. This CDR3 is 14 amino acids long. From germline, CDR1 is SSHAT and CDR2 FNYEAQ (reference sequence). CDR3 sequence: CASSPGQGANEQFF.

J is TRBJ1-5 and V is TRBV7-9; lacking DNA, the TRBD1 call made by TCRdb goes unchecked. The germline V gene has CDR1 SEHNR and CDR2 FQNEAQ (reference sequence). The CDR3 consists of 17 residues. CDR3 sequence reads: CASSSERQGNFNQPQHF. Together with reference TRBV7-9 and TRBJ1-5, the CDR3 gives the full variable domain: DTGVSQNPRHKITKRGQNVTFRCDPISEHNRLYWYRQTLGQGPEFLTYFQNEAQLEKSRLLSDRFSAERPKGSFSTLEIQRTEQGDSAMYLCASSSERQGNFNQPQHFGDGTRLSIL.

The chain is built from TRBV20-1 and TRBJ1-2. Germline CDR1 reads DFQATT; CDR2 reads SNEGSKA (reference sequence). CDR3 length equals 15 residues. The CDR3 sequence: CSARDWETTNYGYTF.